The 23 T cell receptor beta chains presented below share a single source sample, sequenced in a study of blood T cell repertoires in COVID-19. Sequencing was performed with immunoSEQ multiplex PCR; in TCRdb, only in-frame clones are kept and a portion is missing. The sample comprises about 220,000 clones, 88% of which are singletons, and about 2.4% rests with the top ten. Sequencing was carried out using PBMCs or T cells enriched from blood (not recorded which). These receptors were collected from a woman in her 30s who had recovered from COVID-19.

V usage is TRBV19 and J usage is TRBJ1-5; 9 nucleotides line up with TRBD1. V lost 6 bases to trimming and J lost 3 bases; unmatched junction nucleotides: 6. Germline V CDR1 and CDR2: LNHDA, SQIVND (reference sequence). The CDR3 spans 15 residues. The CDR3 loop reads CASRTTGGNNQPQHF. Written as DNA, the CDR3 is TGTGCCAGTAGGACGACAGGGGGGAACAATCAGCCCCAGCATTTT.

This chain joins TRBV4-3 and TRBJ2-1; 9 positions agree with TRBD2. The CDR3 sequence is 14 residues long. Trimming cost V 4 bases and J 9 bases; bases outside gene matches: 7. Germline lookup yields CDR1 LGHNA and CDR2 YSLEER. CDR3 amino acids: CASSRRGGAGEQFF. The CDR3 DNA sequence: TGCGCCAGCAGCCGGCGCGGGGGGGCCGGTGAGCAGTTCTTC.

This clone appeared a single time. This sequence joins TRBV7-2 and TRBJ1-2; TRBD1 is a possible D gene (6 bases). This CDR3 is 13 amino acids long. CDR1 SGHTA and CDR2 FQGNSA come from the germline V gene. Trimming stripped 4 bases from V and 9 bases from J, with 15 bases between. The CDR3 sequence is CASSSDRWRSYTF. CDR3 sequence (DNA): TGTGCCAGCAGCTCGGACAGATGGAGAAGCTACACCTTC.

V usage is TRBV27 and J usage is TRBJ1-4, with TRBD1 matching 7 bases. There are 15 residues in the CDR3. After removal of 6 bases from V and 3 bases from J, the junction contained 7 bases not matched to a gene. From germline, CDR1 is MNHEY and CDR2 SMNVEV (reference sequence). The CDR3 spells CASRRGPVPNEKLFF. The CDR3 region has the DNA TGTGCCAGCAGGAGGGGGCCGGTACCTAATGAAAAACTGTTTTTT.

This rearrangement joins TRBV10-3 to TRBJ2-2, with TRBD1 matching 7 bases. V lost 8 bases, J lost 0 bases, and 6 bases stayed unmatched. Germline assignment: CDR1 ENHRY and CDR2 SYGVKD. The CDR3 totals 15 residues. The chain's CDR3 is CAIGTGAANTGELFF. CDR3 nucleotide sequence: TGTGCCATCGGTACAGGGGCCGCGAACACCGGGGAGCTGTTTTTT.

The J gene is TRBJ1-6, the V gene TRBV19; D is unresolved. There are 13 residues in the CDR3. Trimming shortened V by 7 bases and J by 6 bases, and 10 bases separated the two germline ends. The germline V gene has CDR1 LNHDA and CDR2 SQIVND (reference sequence). CDR3: CASKRDSNSPLHF. The CDR3 coding sequence is TGTGCCAGTAAGCGTGACTCTAATTCACCCCTCCACTTT. Based on the CDR3 plus reference TRBV19 and TRBJ1-6, the full variable domain is DGGITQSPKYLFRKEGQNVTLSCEQNLNHDAMYWYRQDPGQGLRLIYYSQIVNDFQKGDIAEGYSVSREKKESFPLTVTSAQKNPTAFYLCASKRDSNSPLHFGNGTRLTVT.

This chain joins TRBV7-9 and TRBJ1-4, with TRBD1 matching 8 bases. The CDR3 is 14 amino acids. The V segment lost 5 bases and the J segment 4 bases; nucleotides outside the gene matches: 3. Germline CDR1 SEHNR, CDR2 FQNEAQ (reference sequence). The CDR3 is CASSKGQDNEKLFF. The CDR3 coding sequence is TGTGCCAGCAGCAAGGGACAGGATAATGAAAAACTGTTTTTT.

This chain uses TRBV6-4 with TRBJ2-1; perhaps TRBD1 as D (6 bases). Germline loops: CDR1 MRHNA, CDR2 SNTAGT. There are 15 residues in the CDR3. Trimming removed 2 bases at V and 5 bases at J, with 13 bases between. In nucleotides, the CDR3 is TGTGCCAGCAGTGACCAGGGGTCCTCACACAATGAGCAGTTCTTC. This gives the protein CASSDQGSSHNEQFF.

The V and J genes are TRBV7-3 and TRBJ2-5, with a possible D match to TRBD2 (5 bases). Germline V CDR1 and CDR2: SGHTA, FQGTGA. This CDR3 is built from 15 residues. V lost 5 bases and J 4 bases, leaving 17 bases between the germline ends. CDR3 nucleotide sequence: TGTGCCAGCAGCCCCATGGGCGGGCGGGTAGAGACCCAGTACTTC. Translated, it gives CASSPMGGRVETQYF.

This chain uses TRBV7-2 with TRBJ1-1; 7 bases fit TRBD1. This CDR3 has 14 amino acids. Germline trimming cut 5 bases from V and 4 bases from J; bases unmatched to any gene: 7. The germline CDR1 and CDR2 sequences are SGHTA and FQGNSA. In DNA, the CDR3 is TGTGCCAGCAGCCCGACAGGGTTGGCCACTGAAGCTTTCTTT. Encoded protein: CASSPTGLATEAFF.

This clone was detected only once. This rearrangement joins TRBV7-8 to TRBJ2-3; TRBD1 matches at 7 bases. Germline V CDR1 and CDR2: SGHVS, FQNEAQ. V shed 1 base and J 3 bases; nucleotides not matched to a gene: 4. There are 15 residues in the CDR3. CDR3 sequence: CASSLGQGRTDTQYF. The CDR3 nucleotides are TGTGCCAGCAGCTTAGGACAGGGTCGGACAGATACGCAGTATTTT. The full variable domain, its missing parts supplied by reference TRBV7-8 and TRBJ2-3, is GAGVSQSPRYKVAKRGQDVALRCDPISGHVSLFWYQQALGQGPEFLTYFQNEAQLDKSGLPSDRFFAERPEGSVSTLKIQRTQQEDSAVYLCASSLGQGRTDTQYFGPGTRLTVL.

The chain uses TRBV15 and TRBJ1-5, with 9 bases identical to TRBD1. The V segment lost 5 bases and the J segment 2 bases; nucleotides outside the gene matches: 1. There are 14 residues in the CDR3. The germline gives CDR1 LNHNV, CDR2 YYDKDF (reference sequence). This CDR3 reads CATSRDRGNQPQHF. CDR3 bases: TGTGCCACCAGCCGGGACAGGGGCAATCAGCCCCAGCATTTT.

The genes are TRBV7-8 and TRBJ2-5; 13 positions agree with TRBD2. This CDR3 comprises 16 residues. Looked up from germline, CDR1 is SGHVS and CDR2 is FQNEAQ. Trimming at V came to 7 bases and at J to 4 bases, leaving 9 bases not matched to a gene. CDR3 in amino acids: CASNKERTSGGETQYF. CDR3 DNA sequence: TGTGCCAGCAATAAAGAACGGACTAGCGGGGGAGAGACCCAGTACTTC.

The CDR3 bases are TGTGCCAGTAGTATGACTAGCGGTGTAATTAATGAGCAGTTCTTC. Its protein product is CASSMTSGVINEQFF. The chain employs TRBV19 and TRBJ2-1; 9 bases are shared with TRBD2. Germline trimming cut 3 bases from V and 7 bases from J; bases unmatched to any gene: 7. The CDR3 loop spans 15 amino acids. Germline lookup yields CDR1 LNHDA and CDR2 SQIVND (reference sequence).

The genes are TRBV5-6 and TRBJ1-2; D unclear. The CDR3 consists of 14 residues. V was pared by 0 bases and J by 0 bases, with 6 bases between. CDR1 is SGHDT, CDR2 YYEEEE, per germline. The CDR3 is CASSLVPANYGYTF. The CDR3 coding sequence is TGTGCCAGCAGCTTGGTGCCGGCTAACTATGGCTACACCTTC.

The genes are TRBV19 and TRBJ2-3, with TRBD2 matching 10 bases. V trimming: 3 bases; J trimming: 5 bases; junction bases outside the gene matches: 14. This CDR3 has 18 amino acids. The germline V gene has CDR1 LNHDA and CDR2 SQIVND (reference sequence). The CDR3 sequence: CASSIQAKRGGGRDTQYF. The CDR3 region has the DNA TGTGCCAGTAGTATCCAGGCCAAGCGGGGGGGAGGGAGAGATACGCAGTATTTT.

This clone has only one observation. The gene calls are TRBV7-8 and TRBJ2-2, with a tentative D call TRBD1 (6 bases). The CDR3 is 16 amino acids. V dropped 4 bases and J dropped 3 bases, with 15 bases sitting between them. The germline gives CDR1 SGHVS, CDR2 FQNEAQ. This CDR3 reads CASSYYRTVDTGELFF. The CDR3 DNA is TGTGCCAGCAGCTACTACCGGACAGTCGACACCGGGGAGCTGTTTTTT.

This clone was detected only a few times. This chain links TRBV6-1 with TRBJ2-7; possibly TRBD2 for D (5 bases). The V gene's germline CDR1 is MNHNS and CDR2 SASEGT. The CDR3 loop spans 16 amino acids. Between the trimmed V and J ends, which lost 1 base and 2 bases, there was a span of 15 bases. CDR3 loop: CASSEVPGDRTYEQYF. The CDR3 DNA sequence: TGTGCCAGCAGTGAAGTTCCCGGGGATCGTACCTACGAGCAGTACTTC.

The J gene is TRBJ2-7, the V gene TRBV6-5; 8 nucleotides agree with TRBD1. V gave up 6 bases and J gave up 5 bases; unmatched junction bases: 6. Germline values: CDR1 MNHEY, CDR2 SVGAGI. CDR3 length: 13 amino acids. The CDR3 loop is CASSRTGMDEQYF. DNA of the CDR3: TGTGCCAGCAGCAGGACAGGGATGGACGAGCAGTACTTC.

This clone was detected once. The chain employs TRBV4-1 and TRBJ2-3, with 8 bases aligning to TRBD2. V dropped 0 bases and J dropped 4; count of bases not matched to a gene: 15. The CDR3 has 19 residues. Germline CDR1 and CDR2: MGHRA and YSYEKL. CDR3 nucleotides: TGCGCCAGCAGCCAAGATCCAAATAAGCCGAGCGGGGGTCCAGATACGCAGTATTTT. Its protein is CASSQDPNKPSGGPDTQYF.

This rearrangement joins TRBV6-1 to TRBJ1-5; D is ambiguous. V shed 2 bases and J shed 7 bases, with 6 bases lying between them. The CDR3 is 12 amino acids. Germline V lookup: CDR1 MNHNS, CDR2 SASEGT. CDR3 sequence: CASSEFEQPQHF. The CDR3, as DNA: TGTGCCAGCAGTGAATTTGAGCAGCCCCAGCATTTT.

V and J are TRBV27 and TRBJ1-6; 10 bases are a match to TRBD1. Trimming at V came to 8 bases and at J to 9 bases, leaving 4 bases not matched to a gene. Germline V CDR1 and CDR2: MNHEY, SMNVEV (reference sequence). This CDR3 contains 13 residues. In nucleotides, the CDR3 is TGTGCCAGCCGGGACAGGGGAGGTTCACCCCTCCACTTT. Residues: CASRDRGGSPLHF.

The chain uses TRBV3-1 (or the pseudogene TRBV3-2) and TRBJ2-1, with unresolved D. The germline V and J ends were trimmed by 2 bases and 7 bases, with 15 bases remaining between them. This CDR3 contains 15 residues. CDR1 and CDR2 from the germline V gene are LGHDT and YNNKEL (reference sequence). The CDR3 here is CASSQTPISWNEQFF. The CDR3 region has the DNA TGTGCCAGCAGCCAAACGCCGATTAGTTGGAATGAGCAGTTCTTC.